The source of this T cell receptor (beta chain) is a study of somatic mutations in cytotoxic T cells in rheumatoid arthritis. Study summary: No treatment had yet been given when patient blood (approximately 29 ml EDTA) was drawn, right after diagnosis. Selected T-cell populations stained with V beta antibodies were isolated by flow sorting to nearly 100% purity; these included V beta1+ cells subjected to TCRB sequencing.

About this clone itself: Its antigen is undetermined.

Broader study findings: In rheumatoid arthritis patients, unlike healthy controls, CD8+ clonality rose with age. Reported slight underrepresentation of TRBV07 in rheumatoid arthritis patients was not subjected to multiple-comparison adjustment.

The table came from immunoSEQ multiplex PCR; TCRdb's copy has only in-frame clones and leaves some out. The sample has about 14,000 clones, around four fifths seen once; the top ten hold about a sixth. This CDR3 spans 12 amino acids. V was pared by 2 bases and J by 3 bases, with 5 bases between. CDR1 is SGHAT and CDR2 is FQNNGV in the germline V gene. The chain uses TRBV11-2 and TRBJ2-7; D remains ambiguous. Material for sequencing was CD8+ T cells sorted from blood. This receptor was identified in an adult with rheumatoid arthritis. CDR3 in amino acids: CASSLLNYEQYF. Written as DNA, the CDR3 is TGTGCCAGCAGCTTACTTAACTACGAGCAGTACTTC.